The 19 T cell receptor beta chains reported below all come from one sample, sequenced in a study of radiotherapy plus CTLA-4 blockade in lung cancer (dated by TCRdb to 2016 to 2019). Receptors were amplified or captured by the immunoSEQ multiplex PCR assay. TCRdb's version of the immuneACCESS table is confined to in-frame rearrangements and falls short of the full clone set. An unresolved V gene accounts for under half of the shortfall where checked; the remainder is of unknown origin. A total of roughly 120,000 clones appear in this sample, about 80% of them only once. The ten largest clones represent around 3% of the sample. The specimen was peripheral blood, collected from a patient treated with radiotherapy plus ipilimumab. These receptors were taken from a human donor with non-small cell lung cancer that progressed on radiotherapy plus ipilimumab. Some clones in this sample may be carry-over from other donors' samples.

In regard to this clone: A junction boundary mismatches the germline segment, possibly from a read error. The rearrangement joins TRBV28 to TRBJ1-1; TRBD1 aligns across 7 bases. Germline CDR1 reads MDHEN; CDR2 reads SYDVKM. The CDR3 extends over 11 amino acids. CDR3 loop: CTDRSDTEASF. The DNA for the CDR3 is TGCACGGACAGGAGTGATACTGAAGCTTCCTTT.

The chain combines TRBV27 with TRBJ2-7; tentative D call: TRBD2 (6 bases). The CDR3 covers 14 residues. V lost 5 bases and J lost 5, with 16 bases in between. CDR1 is MNHEY, CDR2 SMNVEV, per germline (reference sequence). The CDR3 coding sequence is TGTGCCAGCAGTCCCAGTGCGGGGTACGACGAGCAGTACTTC. Translation gives CASSPSAGYDEQYF.

V usage is TRBV21-1 and J usage is TRBJ2-1; the table assigns TRBD2, which was not confirmed against the DNA. TRBV21-1 corresponds to a pseudogene. The CDR3 extends over 15 amino acids. The CDR3 nucleotides are TGTGCCAGCAGCAAATGCGGGAACTACTACAATGAGCAGTTCTTC. Amino acid sequence: CASSKCGNYYNEQFF.

This clone was counted between two and nine times. The chain has TRBV7-3 and TRBJ2-5, with D tentatively TRBD1 or TRBD2 (5 bases each). Germline-derived CDR1 and CDR2 are SGHTA and FQGTGA. The CDR3 length is 13 residues. Trimming cost V 5 bases and J 1 base, with 8 bases left between them. This chain's CDR3 is CASSPGRQETQYF. The CDR3 DNA sequence: TGTGCCAGCAGCCCGGGACGCCAAGAGACCCAGTACTTC.

This rearrangement joins TRBV5-1 to TRBJ1-6, with TRBD1 as a possible D gene (6 bases). Germline CDR1 is SGHRS and CDR2 is YFSETQ. This CDR3 has 14 amino acids. Trimming stripped 2 bases from V and 6 bases from J, with 9 bases between. The CDR3 loop is CASSLGQPNSPLHF. The DNA for the CDR3 is TGCGCCAGCAGCTTAGGACAGCCTAATTCACCCCTCCACTTT. Variable domain in full (rest from reference TRBV5-1 and TRBJ1-6): KAGVTQTPRYLIKTRGQQVTLSCSPISGHRSVSWYQQTPGQGLQFLFEYFSETQRNKGNFPGRFSGRQFSNSRSEMNVSTLELGDSALYLCASSLGQPNSPLHFGNGTRLTVT.

This clone was found once. The chain carries TRBV5-1 and TRBJ1-2; 8 bases agree with TRBD1. The germline V gene has CDR1 SGHRS and CDR2 YFSETQ. The CDR3 has 13 residues. The junction had 7 bases not matched to a gene; V was cut back by 4 bases and J by 8 bases. This CDR3 is CASSPRTGQGYTF. The CDR3 nucleotides read TGCGCCAGCAGCCCGAGGACAGGGCAAGGCTACACCTTC. Full variable domain (rest looked up from reference TRBV5-1 and TRBJ1-2): KAGVTQTPRYLIKTRGQQVTLSCSPISGHRSVSWYQQTPGQGLQFLFEYFSETQRNKGNFPGRFSGRQFSNSRSEMNVSTLELGDSALYLCASSPRTGQGYTFGSGTRLTVV.

This clone came up once. The chain's CDR3 is CASSLGQGYNEQFF. CDR3 bases: TGCGCCAGCAGCTTGGGACAGGGGTACAATGAGCAGTTCTTC. The rearrangement links TRBV5-1 to TRBJ2-1; 8 positions agree with TRBD1. Trimming cost V 0 bases and J 4 bases; bases outside gene matches: 0. From germline, CDR1 is SGHRS and CDR2 YFSETQ. This CDR3 has 14 residues. The full variable domain, in which reference TRBV5-1 and TRBJ2-1 provide the parts outside the CDR3, is KAGVTQTPRYLIKTRGQQVTLSCSPISGHRSVSWYQQTPGQGLQFLFEYFSETQRNKGNFPGRFSGRQFSNSRSEMNVSTLELGDSALYLCASSLGQGYNEQFFGPGTRLTVL.

The chain joins TRBV19 to TRBJ1-1, with TRBD1 matching over 10 bases. CDR3 size: 16 residues. The ends lost 3 bases at V and 3 bases at J; junction bases unmatched: 7. Per germline, CDR1 LNHDA and CDR2 SQIVND (reference sequence). The CDR3 DNA is TGTGCCAGTAGTATTCTGGGACAGGGGCGATACACTGAAGCTTTCTTT. This gives the protein CASSILGQGRYTEAFF.

This clone has only one observation. The gene calls are TRBV4-1 and TRBJ2-5, with 13 nucleotides matching TRBD2. Germline assignment: CDR1 MGHRA and CDR2 YSYEKL. The length of the CDR3 is 18 residues. The V and J ends lost 4 bases and 2 bases, in that order; junction bases with no gene match: 10. The CDR3 is CASSPQPGLAGDQETQYF. The CDR3 bases are TGCGCCAGCAGCCCCCAGCCCGGACTAGCGGGGGATCAAGAGACCCAGTACTTC.

The chain has TRBV18 and TRBJ1-5, with TRBD1 matching 7 bases. V gave up 3 bases and J gave up 1 base; unmatched junction bases: 9. The CDR3 loop spans 17 amino acids. CDR1 is KGHSH, CDR2 LQKENI, per germline. For the CDR3, the DNA is TGTGCCAGCTCACCCCAGGGCAGGGGGTTGAGCAATCAGCCCCAGCATTTT. As protein: CASSPQGRGLSNQPQHF.

The table lists this clone with a few counts. CDR3 residues: CASSLTTGGNTIYF. For the CDR3, the DNA is TGTGCCAGCAGTTTAACGACAGGTGGAAACACCATATATTTT. This sequence joins TRBV27 and TRBJ1-3; weak D call: TRBD1 (6 bases). Germline V lookup: CDR1 MNHEY, CDR2 SMNVEV (reference sequence). V lost 2 bases and J lost 3, with 8 bases in between. This CDR3 is 14 amino acids long.

V is TRBV4-3 and J is TRBJ1-2; a weak D match, TRBD1 (6 bases). CDR3 length: 17 amino acids. The germline V gene has CDR1 LGHNA and CDR2 YSLEER. Deletions cut 1 base from V and 7 bases from J, with 22 bases between. CDR3 coding DNA: TGCGCCAGCAGCCAAGGAGGCGAGGGGGGCGCCCAATTTGGCTACACCTTC. Translation: CASSQGGEGGAQFGYTF.

The genes are TRBV7-9 and TRBJ2-3, with 9 bases that match TRBD2. The germline V gene has CDR1 SEHNR and CDR2 FQNEAQ (reference sequence). The length of the CDR3 is 16 residues. V gave up 5 bases and J gave up 4 bases; unmatched junction bases: 10. The CDR3 DNA reads as TGTGCCAGCAGCCCCTTTAGGCTAGCGGGGTCAGATACGCAGTATTTT. Protein: CASSPFRLAGSDTQYF. The full variable domain, completed using reference TRBV7-9 and TRBJ2-3, is DTGVSQNPRHKITKRGQNVTFRCDPISEHNRLYWYRQTLGQGPEFLTYFQNEAQLEKSRLLSDRFSAERPKGSFSTLEIQRTEQGDSAMYLCASSPFRLAGSDTQYFGPGTRLTVL.

The J gene is TRBJ1-6, the V gene TRBV7-9, with D perhaps matching TRBD1 (6 bases). This CDR3 has 16 residues. V was pared by 5 bases and J by 10 bases, with 21 bases between. The germline V gene has CDR1 SEHNR and CDR2 FQNEAQ (reference sequence). CDR3 nucleotides: TGTGCCAGCAGCCCCTTGGGGGGCAGGGAGAGATCACCCCTCCACTTT. Encoded protein: CASSPLGGRERSPLHF.

This clone was picked up a small number of times. This chain uses TRBV10-2 with TRBJ1-1, with D unclear. The ends were cut back, 7 bases at V and 8 bases at J, with 11 bases in the middle. Germline CDR1 is WSHSY and CDR2 is SAAADI. The CDR3 is made up of 11 amino acids. Written as DNA, the CDR3 is TGCGCCAGCATAGGAGCTATCGAAGCTTTCTTT. Amino acid sequence: CASIGAIEAFF.

The gene calls are TRBV6-5 and TRBJ2-1; TRBD2 agrees at 9 bases. The CDR3 totals 16 residues. Germline CDR1 MNHEY, CDR2 SVGAGI. Losses at the gene ends were 1 base for V and 4 bases for J; bases not matched to a gene: 5. The CDR3 coding sequence is TGTGCCAGCAGTTACTTGAGCGGGGGGCCTTACAATGAGCAGTTCTTC. It specifies CASSYLSGGPYNEQFF.

To note about this clone: The sample holds other DNA sequences that translate to the same CDR3. V is TRBV19 and J is TRBJ2-3; D is unresolved. CDR3 length: 13 amino acids. Trimming took 4 bases from V and 7 from J, leaving 12 bases between them. Germline lookup yields CDR1 LNHDA and CDR2 SQIVND (reference sequence). CDR3 loop: CASSTISPHTQYF. In DNA form, the CDR3 reads TGTGCCAGTAGTACCATCAGTCCTCATACGCAGTATTTT.

The V and J genes are TRBV7-2 and TRBJ2-3; D perhaps matches TRBD2 (6 bases). V shed 1 base and J shed 0 bases, with 11 bases lying between them. The CDR3 loop spans 16 amino acids. Germline CDR1 reads SGHTA; CDR2 reads FQGNSA. CDR3: CASSLDGSGSTDTQYF. CDR3 DNA sequence: TGTGCCAGCAGCTTAGATGGTAGCGGAAGCACAGATACGCAGTATTTT.

The chain couples TRBV28 to TRBJ1-5; possible D gene TRBD1, 5 bases. Trimming took 7 bases from V and 6 from J, leaving 10 bases between them. The CDR3 has 12 amino acids. The V gene's germline CDR1 is MDHEN and CDR2 SYDVKM. The CDR3 here is CASNQGRQPQHF. The CDR3 nucleotides read TGTGCCAGCAACCAGGGTCGTCAGCCCCAGCATTTT.